The 23 T cell receptor beta chains listed next were all sequenced from one sample in a study of shared clonotypes between healthy human individuals. Assay: immunoSEQ multiplex PCR; the TCRdb copy retains only in-frame clones and omits some. The sample has hundreds of thousands of clones, approximately 96% seen once. CD45RO negativity and positive selection for CCR7 defined naive CD8 cells, a population that excluded terminally differentiated effector memory CD45RA+ cells. The sample comprised naive CD8+ T cells sorted from blood. Receptors originate from a woman in her twenties or thirties in good health.

J is TRBJ1-2 and V is TRBV27; D is ambiguous. Per the germline V gene, CDR1 is MNHEY and CDR2 is SMNVEV (reference sequence). V lost 7 bases and J 3 bases, leaving 18 bases between the germline ends. This CDR3 has 15 residues. The CDR3 DNA reads as TGTGCCAGCAAGACAACAGCCGTTCCCCACTATGGCTACACCTTC. Translated, it gives CASKTTAVPHYGYTF.

The chain recombines TRBV2 with TRBJ2-1; D is perhaps TRBD2 (6 bases). The V gene's germline CDR1 is SNHLY and CDR2 FYNNEI. The length of the CDR3 is 10 residues. V dropped 10 bases and J dropped 13 bases, with 14 bases sitting between them. CDR3: CATAGGIQFF. CDR3 in DNA: TGTGCCACCGCCGGGGGAATACAGTTCTTC.

This sequence joins TRBV29-1 and TRBJ2-2, with 9 bases aligning to TRBD1. The germline V gene encodes CDR1 SQVTM and CDR2 ANQGSEA. This CDR3 spans 14 amino acids. Germline trimming cut 3 bases from V and 5 bases from J; bases unmatched to any gene: 4. As DNA, the CDR3 is TGCAGCGTTGAGGGGACAGGGCTTACCGGGGAGCTGTTTTTT. It specifies CSVEGTGLTGELFF.

J is TRBJ2-7 and V is TRBV13, with D possibly matching TRBD2 (6 bases). This CDR3 has 15 residues. Trimming pared 2 bases from V and 6 bases from J, leaving 17 bases between. Germline V gives CDR1 PRHDT, CDR2 FYEKMQ (reference sequence). CDR3: CASSLIGLTGVEQYF. The CDR3 region has the DNA TGTGCCAGCAGCTTAATCGGACTGACGGGAGTCGAGCAGTACTTC.

The rearrangement links TRBV9 to TRBJ2-3; 8 bases map to TRBD2. CDR1 is SGDLS and CDR2 is YYNGEE in the germline V gene. This CDR3 region has 15 residues. Losses at the gene ends were 0 bases for V and 4 bases for J; bases not matched to a gene: 4. DNA of the CDR3: TGTGCCAGCAGCGTAGTTTGGCGGGAGGCAGATACGCAGTATTTT. It yields the protein CASSVVWREADTQYF. Combining the CDR3 with reference TRBV9 and TRBJ2-3 gives the whole variable domain DSGVTQTPKHLITATGQRVTLRCSPRSGDLSVYWYQQSLDQGLQFLIQYYNGEERAKGNILERFSAQQFPDLHSELNLSSLELGDSALYFCASSVVWREADTQYFGPGTRLTVL.

The chain joins TRBV29-1 to TRBJ2-1; perhaps TRBD2 as D (6 bases). The V end lost 6 bases, the J end lost 3 bases, and 15 bases lay between the germline ends. The CDR3 is made up of 14 amino acids. Germline CDR1 reads SQVTM; CDR2 reads ANQGSEA. The CDR3 loop is CSVEWGRNYNEQFF. The CDR3, as DNA: TGCAGCGTCGAATGGGGGAGGAACTACAATGAGCAGTTCTTC.

V and J are TRBV10-1 and TRBJ1-5, with 8 bases matching TRBD1. Germline loops: CDR1 WNHNN, CDR2 SYGVQD (reference sequence). Losses at the gene ends were 6 bases for V and 7 bases for J; bases not matched to a gene: 5. The CDR3 contains 13 residues. The CDR3 DNA reads TGCGCCAGCAGCGGGACAGGAGGACAGCCCCAGCATTTT. This sequence encodes CASSGTGGQPQHF.

The V and J genes are TRBV28 and TRBJ2-7; the D is unclear. The germline CDR1 and CDR2 sequences are MDHEN and SYDVKM. The CDR3 totals 12 residues. With 3 bases removed from V and 4 bases from J, the gap between germline ends came to 7 bases. CDR3 sequence reads: CASSLGRYEQYF. CDR3 DNA: TGTGCCAGCAGTTTGGGCAGGTACGAGCAGTACTTC.

The chain joins TRBV11-2 to TRBJ2-7; the match to TRBD2 covers 10 bases. The CDR3 sequence is 19 residues long. The V segment lost 0 bases and the J segment 0 bases; nucleotides outside the gene matches: 11. Looked up from germline, CDR1 is SGHAT and CDR2 is FQNNGV. CDR3 sequence (DNA): TGTGCCAGCAGCTTAGAAGGACTCCTCAGGACTAGCGGCTCCTACGAGCAGTACTTC. This gives the protein CASSLEGLLRTSGSYEQYF.

This clone showed up just once. V is TRBV5-4 and J is TRBJ1-1; D is unresolved. The V gene's germline CDR1 is SGHNT and CDR2 YYREEE (reference sequence). This CDR3 comprises 12 residues. Trimming took off 4 bases at V and 5 bases at J, with 9 bases between the two ends. Here the CDR3 DNA reads TGTGCCAGCAGCCCGGAGGGTACTGAAGCTTTCTTT. It specifies CASSPEGTEAFF.

The V gene is TRBV27, the J gene TRBJ2-4; TRBD2 agrees at 11 bases. Germline values: CDR1 MNHEY, CDR2 SMNVEV (reference sequence). V shed 3 bases and J 0 bases; nucleotides not matched to a gene: 4. The CDR3 is 17 amino acids. CDR3 residues: CASSFLTSGGAKNIQYF. Written as DNA, the CDR3 is TGTGCCAGCAGTTTTCTAACTAGCGGGGGAGCCAAAAACATTCAGTACTTC.

This chain uses TRBV7-8 with TRBJ2-7, with D hard to call. Germline CDR1 reads SGHVS; CDR2 reads FQNEAQ. The CDR3 covers 13 residues. Trimming took off 5 bases at V and 2 bases at J, with 10 bases between the two ends. The CDR3 DNA follows: TGTGCCAGCAGCCCCGACCCAACCTACGAGCAGTACTTC. As protein: CASSPDPTYEQYF.

The rearrangement joins TRBV7-9 to TRBJ2-3; 14 nucleotides agree with TRBD2. Germline V gene lookup returns CDR1 SEHNR and CDR2 FQNEAQ (reference sequence). The CDR3 consists of 16 residues. Losses at the gene ends were 5 bases for V and 6 bases for J; bases not matched to a gene: 7. The CDR3 DNA follows: TGTGCCAGCAGCCCGGGGACTAGCGGGAGAGGCGATACGCAGTATTTT. It translates to CASSPGTSGRGDTQYF.

The chain links TRBV10-1 to TRBJ2-7; the D is unclear. This CDR3 has 13 amino acids. The V end lost 6 bases, the J end lost 3 bases, and 12 bases lay between the germline ends. The germline CDR1 and CDR2 sequences are WNHNN and SYGVQD (reference sequence). CDR3 residues: CASRGLAHYEQYF. CDR3 nucleotides: TGCGCCAGCAGGGGCCTGGCCCACTACGAGCAGTACTTC.

This clone was observed a single time. This chain uses TRBV7-6 with TRBJ2-7; weak D call: TRBD2 (6 bases). CDR3 length equals 14 residues. In germline, CDR1 is SGHVS, CDR2 FNYEAQ. The ends were cut back, 5 bases at V and 5 bases at J, with 16 bases in the middle. The CDR3 nucleotides are TGTGCCAGCAGCCCGGGAGCGGTTAGCGACGAGCAGTACTTC. Translation: CASSPGAVSDEQYF.

The chain uses TRBV19 and TRBJ2-7; TRBD2 matches 8 bases. The junction had 8 bases not matched to a gene; V was cut back by 4 bases and J by 3 bases. There are 15 residues in the CDR3. The germline V gene has CDR1 LNHDA and CDR2 SQIVND (reference sequence). The CDR3 DNA reads as TGTGCCAGTAGTACGCTAGCGGGTGATCGCTACGAGCAGTACTTC. This encodes CASSTLAGDRYEQYF.

Details on this clone: The identical CDR3 is also encoded by other nucleotide sequences in the sample. The CDR3 loop is CASSLAETQYF. The CDR3 coding sequence is TGCGCCAGCAGCTTGGCAGAGACCCAGTACTTC. The V gene is TRBV5-1, the J gene TRBJ2-5; D ambiguous. The CDR3 runs to 11 residues. Between the trimmed V and J ends, which lost 0 bases and 4 bases, there was a span of 1 base. Germline V CDR1 and CDR2: SGHRS, YFSETQ.

The genes are TRBV10-2 and TRBJ2-1; 8 bases line up with TRBD2. The trim removed 3 bases at V and 8 bases at J, leaving 6 bases unmatched. This CDR3 contains 14 residues. Germline assignment: CDR1 WSHSY and CDR2 SAAADI. The chain's CDR3 is CASSDNIAGYEQFF. The CDR3 region has the DNA TGCGCCAGCAGTGATAATATAGCGGGATATGAGCAGTTCTTC.

This clone was seen just once. The rearrangement joins TRBV6-6 to TRBJ2-5; unclear D gene. V gave up 6 bases and J gave up 2 bases, with 13 bases separating them. The length of the CDR3 is 14 residues. CDR1 is MNHNY and CDR2 is SVGAGI in the germline V gene (reference sequence). As DNA, the CDR3 is TGTGCCAGCAGCAGAACTAAAGTACAAGAGACCCAGTACTTC. It encodes CASSRTKVQETQYF.

The chain employs TRBV4-1 and TRBJ1-1; 8 bases map to TRBD1. Trimming cost V 3 bases and J 0 bases; bases outside gene matches: 6. The length of the CDR3 is 16 residues. Looked up from germline, CDR1 is MGHRA and CDR2 is YSYEKL. The CDR3 DNA follows: TGCGCCAGCAGCCAGTCGCCGGGACAGGTGAACACTGAAGCTTTCTTT. As protein: CASSQSPGQVNTEAFF.

The V and J genes are TRBV5-6 and TRBJ2-6; D ambiguous. This CDR3 is 14 amino acids long. Germline assignment: CDR1 SGHDT and CDR2 YYEEEE. V lost 4 bases and J lost 1, with 6 bases in between. DNA of the CDR3: TGTGCCAGCAGCGTGGGTTCTGGGGCCAACGTCCTGACTTTC. It is translated as CASSVGSGANVLTF. Looking up the rest from reference TRBV5-6 and TRBJ2-6 gives the full variable domain: DAGVTQSPTHLIKTRGQQVTLRCSPKSGHDTVSWYQQALGQGPQFIFQYYEEEERQRGNFPDRFSGHQFPNYSSELNVNALLLGDSALYLCASSVGSGANVLTFGAGSRLTVL.

The CDR3 spells CASSQGPGQGAKGYTF. The CDR3 bases are TGCGCCAGCAGCCAGGGTCCGGGACAGGGGGCGAAGGGCTACACCTTC. V is TRBV4-1 and J is TRBJ1-2; 12 bases line up with TRBD1. The V gene end was trimmed by 3 bases and the J gene end by 8 bases; junction bases not matched to a gene: 10. The CDR3 runs 16 residues. Looked up from germline, CDR1 is MGHRA and CDR2 is YSYEKL.

The rearrangement links TRBV4-1 to TRBJ2-1, with a weak D call TRBD1 (6 bases). Trimming pared 4 bases from V and 5 bases from J, leaving 18 bases between. The CDR3 extends over 16 amino acids. The germline CDR1 and CDR2 sequences are MGHRA and YSYEKL. CDR3 nucleotide sequence: TGCGCCAGCAGCCGAGCCGACAGGATATCGGACAATGAGCAGTTCTTC. This encodes CASSRADRISDNEQFF.